The present TCR beta chain was sequenced within a study of cytomegalovirus exposure and HLA in healthy donors. The CDR3 has 12 residues. Between the trimmed V and J ends, which lost 8 bases and 1 base, there was a span of 11 bases. Germline V CDR1 and CDR2: GTSNPN, SVGIG (reference sequence). This clone has more than one count but fewer than ten. The PCR was carried out with 60 Vbeta primers and 13 Jbeta primers. Assay used: immunoSEQ multiplex PCR; TCRdb lists only in-frame clones, some missing. The table shows about 140,000 clones, with over 75% occurring only once. The rearrangement joins TRBV30 to TRBJ1-1; D call uncertain. Sequencing was done on a sample of PBMCs. The sequence derives from a woman aged 25 to 45 in good health and CMV-seronegative. The CDR3 nucleotides are TGTGCCGGAGGGCGTCAGAACACTGAAGCTTTCTTT. It yields the protein CAGGRQNTEAFF.